Shown below are 8 T cell receptor beta chains from a single sample sequenced in a study of neurological immune-mediated disorders. TCRdb re-derived calls from the 5' RACE reads in MiXCR, one entry per CDR3 protein. The data hold 55,000 to 70,000 distinct CDR3 sequences, with roughly 11% observed a single time. The material sequenced was PBMCs. These receptor sequences come from a man between 60 and 75 years old in good health.

This clonotype was observed many times. The CDR3 sequence is CAIRGGDRAYEQYF. Here the CDR3 DNA reads TGTGCCATCAGGGGTGGGGACAGAGCCTACGAGCAGTACTTC. The chain employs TRBV10-3 and TRBJ2-7, with 7 positions matching TRBD1. V dropped 6 bases and J dropped 2; count of bases not matched to a gene: 7. CDR3 size: 14 residues. Per the germline V gene, CDR1 is ENHRY and CDR2 is SYGVKD.

This clonotype was recorded at least ten times. The chain links TRBV7-2 to TRBJ2-1, with 7 positions matching TRBD1. The CDR3 is 15 residues long. J lost 7 bases, V lost 2 bases, and 8 bases had no gene match. Germline V lookup: CDR1 SGHTA, CDR2 FQGNSA. CDR3 loop: CASSLLSTGSNEQFF. The CDR3 coding sequence is TGTGCCAGCAGCTTACTATCGACAGGGTCAAATGAGCAGTTCTTC.

This clonotype was found many times. CDR3 sequence (DNA): TGTGCCAGCAGGGGTCCGGGACAGGGGAACTACGAGCAGTACTTC. Translating it yields CASRGPGQGNYEQYF. The V gene is TRBV27, the J gene TRBJ2-7, with TRBD1 identical over 10 bases. CDR1 and CDR2 from the germline V gene are MNHEY and SMNVEV (reference sequence). V gave up 6 bases and J gave up 3 bases; unmatched junction bases: 8. The CDR3 has 15 residues.

This clonotype was observed many times. The junction differs from germline at one of its ends, possibly a read error. The gene calls are TRBV7-2 and TRBJ1-5; tentative D call: TRBD1 (5 bases). CDR1 is SGHTA and CDR2 is FQGNSA in the germline V gene. The CDR3 is 15 amino acids. CDR3 sequence reads: CASSLAGTGTQPQHF. The CDR3, as DNA: TGTGCCAGCAGCCTAGCGGGGACGGGGACGCAGCCCCAGCATTTT.

This clonotype was seen ten or more times. The rearrangement links TRBV5-1 to TRBJ2-1; D perhaps matches TRBD1 (6 bases). This CDR3 is built from 14 residues. V was clipped by 1 base and J by 7 bases, with 12 bases between them. The germline CDR1 and CDR2 sequences are SGHRS and YFSETQ. The CDR3 DNA follows: TGCGCCAGCAGCTTGCTCGGGACACCTAATGAGCAGTTCTTC. This sequence encodes CASSLLGTPNEQFF.

This clonotype was counted at least ten times. This chain's CDR3 is CSASSRLEAFF. CDR3 nucleotide sequence: TGCAGTGCTAGTTCTCGGCTTGAAGCTTTCTTT. The rearrangement uses TRBV20-1 and TRBJ1-1; no clear D. Germline loops: CDR1 DFQATT, CDR2 SNEGSKA (reference sequence). V was pared by 3 bases and J by 7 bases, with 9 bases between. CDR3 length equals 11 residues.

In this sample, this clonotype turned up a few times. V gene TRBV10-1 combines with J gene TRBJ2-1; 14 bases line up with TRBD2. Losses at the gene ends were 3 bases for V and 9 bases for J; bases not matched to a gene: 1. Germline CDR1 WNHNN, CDR2 SYGVQD (reference sequence). The CDR3 length is 14 residues. CDR3 sequence (DNA): TGCGCCAGCAGTGACGGACTAGCGGGGGGTGAGCAGTTCTTC. It yields the protein CASSDGLAGGEQFF.

The rearrangement links TRBV5-1 to TRBJ2-1; 9 bases align to TRBD1. The CDR3 covers 17 residues. Looked up from germline, CDR1 is SGHRS and CDR2 is YFSETQ. V was clipped by 5 bases and J by 0 bases; unmatched bases: 9. CDR3: CASSWDREGGSYNEQFF. The CDR3 DNA is TGCGCCAGCAGTTGGGACAGGGAAGGTGGCTCCTACAATGAGCAGTTCTTC.